This T cell receptor (beta chain) was found in a study of tumor and adjacent non-tumor tissue in lung cancer. Whole-study context: Histology: 12 adenocarcinoma, a couple of squamous cell carcinoma, 1 small cell lung cancer. The patients, 10 or so men and 5 women, were about 30 to 76 with stage I to III disease.

This clonotype was detected many times. Its specificity is unknown. TCRbeta libraries were built with three rounds of nested PCR, modified from ARM-PCR. TCRdb reprocessed the multiplex PCR reads via MiXCR and lists one record per CDR3 protein. Altogether 89,000 or so distinct CDR3 sequences are present, around 65% being singletons, with the ten largest covering about 15%. The template was RNA from unsorted bulk tissue. Chemotherapy-naive patients with new lung cancer underwent thoracic surgery in China, August–November 2014. V was pared by 5 bases and J by 1 base, with 3 bases of the junction left unmatched. The germline V gene encodes CDR1 SGHAT and CDR2 FQNNGV. This CDR3 is built from 14 residues. Study observations and caveats: TCR diversity was significantly greater in tumor than normal lung tissue.

The sample was lung tumor tissue. V and J are TRBV11-2 and TRBJ2-7; 9 positions match TRBD1. The source is a man between 65 and 80 years old with non-small cell lung cancer. CDR3 sequence: CASSVDRGSYEQYF. CDR3 nucleotides: TGTGCCAGCAGCGTTGACAGGGGGTCCTACGAGCAGTACTTC.